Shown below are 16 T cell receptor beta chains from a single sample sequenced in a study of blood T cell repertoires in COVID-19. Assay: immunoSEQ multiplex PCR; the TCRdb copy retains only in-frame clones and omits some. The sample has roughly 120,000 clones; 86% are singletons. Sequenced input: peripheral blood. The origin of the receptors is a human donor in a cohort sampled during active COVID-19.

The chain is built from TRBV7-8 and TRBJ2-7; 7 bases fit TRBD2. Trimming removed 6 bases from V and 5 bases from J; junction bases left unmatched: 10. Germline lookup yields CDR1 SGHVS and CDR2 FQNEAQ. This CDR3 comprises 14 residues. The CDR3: CASSRTRRGDEQYF. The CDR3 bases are TGTGCCAGCAGTAGGACTAGAAGGGGTGACGAGCAGTACTTC.

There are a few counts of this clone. For the CDR3, the DNA is TGTGCCAGCAGCCCTCCGGGACTAGCGGGAGGTGGCACAGATACGCAGTATTTT. Its protein is CASSPPGLAGGGTDTQYF. The rearrangement links TRBV5-6 to TRBJ2-3; 15 bases line up with TRBD2. The V gene's germline CDR1 is SGHDT and CDR2 YYEEEE. With 4 bases clipped from V and 1 base from J, the junction kept 7 bases outside the gene matches. The CDR3 extends over 18 amino acids. The whole variable domain, remainder taken from reference TRBV5-6 and TRBJ2-3, is DAGVTQSPTHLIKTRGQQVTLRCSPKSGHDTVSWYQQALGQGPQFIFQYYEEEERQRGNFPDRFSGHQFPNYSSELNVNALLLGDSALYLCASSPPGLAGGGTDTQYFGPGTRLTVL.

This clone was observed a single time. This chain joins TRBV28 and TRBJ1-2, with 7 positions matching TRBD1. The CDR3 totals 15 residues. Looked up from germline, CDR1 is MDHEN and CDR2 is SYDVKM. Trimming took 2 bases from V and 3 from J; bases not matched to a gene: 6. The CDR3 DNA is TGTGCCAGCAGTTTACAGGGGGAGTACTACTATGGCTACACCTTC. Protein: CASSLQGEYYYGYTF.

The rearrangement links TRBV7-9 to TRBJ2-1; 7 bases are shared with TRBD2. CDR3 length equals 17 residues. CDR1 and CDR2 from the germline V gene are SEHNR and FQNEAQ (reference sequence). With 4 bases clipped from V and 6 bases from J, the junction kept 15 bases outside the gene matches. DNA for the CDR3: TGTGCCAGCAGCTCGGCCGGGAGGCTAGCGGATCCCAATGAGCAGTTCTTC. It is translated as CASSSAGRLADPNEQFF. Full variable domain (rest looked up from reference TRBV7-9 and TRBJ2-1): DTGVSQNPRHKITKRGQNVTFRCDPISEHNRLYWYRQTLGQGPEFLTYFQNEAQLEKSRLLSDRFSAERPKGSFSTLEIQRTEQGDSAMYLCASSSAGRLADPNEQFFGPGTRLTVL.

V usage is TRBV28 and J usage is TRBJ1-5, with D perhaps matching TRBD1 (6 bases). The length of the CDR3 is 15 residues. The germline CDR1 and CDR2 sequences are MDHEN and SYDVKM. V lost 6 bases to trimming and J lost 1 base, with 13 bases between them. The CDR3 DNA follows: TGTGCCAGCAGCCCCAGGGGATACAGCAATCAGCCCCAGCATTTT. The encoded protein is CASSPRGYSNQPQHF.

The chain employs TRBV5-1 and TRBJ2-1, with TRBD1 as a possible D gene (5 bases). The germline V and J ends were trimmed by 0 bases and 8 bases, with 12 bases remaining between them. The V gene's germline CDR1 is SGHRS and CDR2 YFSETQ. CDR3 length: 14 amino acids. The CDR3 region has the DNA TGCGCCAGCAGCTTGGGGTCGCTCAGGGATGAGCAGTTCTTC. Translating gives CASSLGSLRDEQFF.

This CDR3 is CASSFRHTEAFF. CDR3 nucleotides: TGTGCCAGCAGCTTCAGGCATACTGAAGCTTTCTTT. The rearrangement joins TRBV11-2 to TRBJ1-1; no clear D. The germline gives CDR1 SGHAT, CDR2 FQNNGV. The CDR3 covers 12 residues. V was trimmed by 3 bases and J by 5 bases, leaving 7 bases between them. Supplemented by reference TRBV11-2 and TRBJ1-1, the full variable domain reads EAGVAQSPRYKIIEKRQSVAFWCNPISGHATLYWYQQILGQGPKLLIQFQNNGVVDDSQLPKDRFSAERLKGVDSTLKIQPAKLEDSAVYLCASSFRHTEAFFGQGTRLTVV.

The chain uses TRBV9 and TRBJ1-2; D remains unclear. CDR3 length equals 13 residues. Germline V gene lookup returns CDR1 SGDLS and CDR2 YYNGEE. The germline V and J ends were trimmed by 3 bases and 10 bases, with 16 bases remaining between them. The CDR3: CASSAAGLTDYTF. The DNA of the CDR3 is TGTGCCAGCAGCGCCGCCGGGTTGACGGACTACACCTTC.

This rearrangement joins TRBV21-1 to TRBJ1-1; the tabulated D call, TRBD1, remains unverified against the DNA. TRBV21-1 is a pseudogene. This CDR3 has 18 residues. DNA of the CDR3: TGTGCCAGCAGCAAAGAAATCTTCGGACAGGTAATGAACACTGAAGCTTTCTTT. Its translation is CASSKEIFGQVMNTEAFF.

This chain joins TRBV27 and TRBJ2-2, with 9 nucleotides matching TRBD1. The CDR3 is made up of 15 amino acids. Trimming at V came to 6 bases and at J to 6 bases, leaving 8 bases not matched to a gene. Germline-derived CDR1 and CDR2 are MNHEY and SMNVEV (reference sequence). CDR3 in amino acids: CASRVGQGIPGELFF. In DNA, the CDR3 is TGTGCCAGCAGAGTGGGACAGGGAATCCCCGGGGAGCTGTTTTTT.

CDR3 loop: CASGSGSGVSYEQYF. For the CDR3, the DNA is TGTGCTAGTGGAAGCGGTAGCGGAGTATCCTACGAGCAGTACTTC. This chain joins TRBV12-5 and TRBJ2-7, with D possibly TRBD2 on 6 matching bases. Germline V CDR1 and CDR2: LGHNT, FRNRAP. The V end was cut by 6 bases, the J end by 1 base, with 16 bases between. The CDR3 runs 15 residues.

CDR3 DNA: TGTGCCAGCAGTTTGCAGGGATTAAGTGGTGAAGCTTTCTTT. Amino acid sequence: CASSLQGLSGEAFF. The rearrangement joins TRBV27 to TRBJ1-1; D is perhaps TRBD1 (5 bases). The V gene lost 3 bases and the J gene lost 7 bases, with 15 bases spanning the gap. Germline V gene data show CDR1 as MNHEY and CDR2 as SMNVEV (reference sequence). This CDR3 is 14 amino acids long.

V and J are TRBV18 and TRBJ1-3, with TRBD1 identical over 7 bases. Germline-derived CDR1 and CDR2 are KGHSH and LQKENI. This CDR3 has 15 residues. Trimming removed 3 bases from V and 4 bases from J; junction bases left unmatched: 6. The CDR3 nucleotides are TGTGCCAGCTCACCCCCCAACAGGGGAGGAAACACCATATATTTT. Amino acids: CASSPPNRGGNTIYF.

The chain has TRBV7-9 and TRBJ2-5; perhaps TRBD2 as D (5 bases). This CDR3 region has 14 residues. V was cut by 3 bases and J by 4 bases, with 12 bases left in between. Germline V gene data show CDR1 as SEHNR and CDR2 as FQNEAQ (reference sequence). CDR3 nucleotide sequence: TGTGCCAGCAGCTTCCGGGGTGGGCTAGAGACCCAGTACTTC. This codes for CASSFRGGLETQYF.

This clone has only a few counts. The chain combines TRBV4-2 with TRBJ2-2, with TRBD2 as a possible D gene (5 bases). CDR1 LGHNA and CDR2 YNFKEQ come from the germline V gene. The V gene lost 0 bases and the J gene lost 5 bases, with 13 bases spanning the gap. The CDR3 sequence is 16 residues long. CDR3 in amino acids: CASSQDRGFPTGELFF. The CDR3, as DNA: TGTGCCAGCAGCCAAGATAGAGGGTTCCCAACCGGGGAGCTGTTTTTT.

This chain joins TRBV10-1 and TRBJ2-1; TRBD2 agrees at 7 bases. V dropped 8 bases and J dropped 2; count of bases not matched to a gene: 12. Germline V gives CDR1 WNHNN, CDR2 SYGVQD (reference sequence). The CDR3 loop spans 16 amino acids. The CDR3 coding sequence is TGCGCCAGCTCGGAGGCCAGCGGGATTACCTACAATGAGCAGTTCTTC. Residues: CASSEASGITYNEQFF.